Below, 6 T cell receptor beta chains from the same sample are listed, as sequenced in a study of radiation and T cells in renal cell carcinoma. Using immunoSEQ multiplex PCR, the repertoire was profiled, and TCRdb retains in-frame clones only, with some absent. The sample has roughly 90,000 clones; over 80% are singletons. As to time point: blood 4 weeks post-SBRT, at nephrectomy. Regarding treatment: 15 Gy SBRT to primary tumor, nephrectomy 4 weeks later. The sequences come from blood, collected from a patient whose treatment included radiotherapy and nephrectomy. The receptor set was obtained from a man aged 45-60 years with renal cell carcinoma.

The chain joins TRBV19 to TRBJ1-4; 9 bases match TRBD1. Germline assignment: CDR1 LNHDA and CDR2 SQIVND (reference sequence). The CDR3 runs 17 residues. The V and J ends lost 5 bases and 3 bases, in that order; junction bases with no gene match: 10. CDR3 nucleotides: TGTGCCAGTAGTGCAAACAGGGGGCGCAGAGCTAATGAAAAACTGTTTTTT. Protein sequence: CASSANRGRRANEKLFF.

This chain uses TRBV5-4 with TRBJ2-1; 11 bases align to TRBD2. This CDR3 contains 15 residues. Germline lookup yields CDR1 SGHNT and CDR2 YYREEE (reference sequence). V gave up 0 bases and J gave up 6 bases; unmatched junction bases: 2. The CDR3 DNA is TGTGCCAGCAGCTTGGGACTAGCGGGATTCAATGAGCAGTTCTTC. Protein: CASSLGLAGFNEQFF.

V gene TRBV5-8 combines with J gene TRBJ1-6, with D perhaps TRBD1 (5 bases). There are 15 residues in the CDR3. The V gene lost 1 base and the J gene lost 7 bases, with 12 bases spanning the gap. Germline loops: CDR1 SGHTS, CDR2 YDEGEE. The DNA of the CDR3 is TGTGCCAGCAGCTTGAATCCAGGGAACAATTCACCCCTCCACTTT. Amino acids: CASSLNPGNNSPLHF.

The rearrangement uses TRBV5-4 and TRBJ1-2; no firm D call. This CDR3 comprises 14 residues. V lost 0 bases and J 0 bases, leaving 6 bases between the germline ends. Germline lookup yields CDR1 SGHNT and CDR2 YYREEE (reference sequence). The CDR3 nucleotides are TGTGCCAGCAGCTTGGGTAGCTCTAACTATGGCTACACCTTC. Its translation is CASSLGSSNYGYTF.

J is TRBJ2-7 and V is TRBV5-6; no definite D call. V lost 4 bases and J 5 bases, leaving 13 bases between the germline ends. The CDR3 runs 13 residues. Germline loops: CDR1 SGHDT, CDR2 YYEEEE. This CDR3 reads CASSPRPANEQYF. The DNA of the CDR3 is TGTGCCAGCAGCCCCCGTCCTGCCAACGAGCAGTACTTC. The full variable domain, in which reference TRBV5-6 and TRBJ2-7 provide the parts outside the CDR3, is DAGVTQSPTHLIKTRGQQVTLRCSPKSGHDTVSWYQQALGQGPQFIFQYYEEEERQRGNFPDRFSGHQFPNYSSELNVNALLLGDSALYLCASSPRPANEQYFGPGTRLTVT.

This chain joins TRBV5-1 and TRBJ2-1; 10 bases fit TRBD2. Losses at the gene ends were 1 base for V and 0 bases for J; bases not matched to a gene: 1. The length of the CDR3 is 16 residues. Germline V gene lookup returns CDR1 SGHRS and CDR2 YFSETQ. The CDR3 is CASSLTSGVSYNEQFF. The CDR3 nucleotides read TGCGCCAGCAGCTTGACTAGCGGGGTCTCCTACAATGAGCAGTTCTTC.